Listed below are T cell receptor beta chains from one sample, sequenced in a study of shared clonotypes between healthy human individuals. The table came from immunoSEQ multiplex PCR; TCRdb's copy has only in-frame clones and leaves some out. The repertoire holds approximately 2.5 million clones, with about 92% as singletons. The sequencing sample was made of naive CD4+ T cells sorted from blood. The receptors stem from a man younger than 35 in good health. The CDR3 runs from the conserved cysteine through the conserved F or W. D genes are given only for firm matches. Clone size, where shown, is once, few, many, or a class for clones that have expanded.

V,J,D,size,CDR3,DNA
TRBV6-5,TRBJ2-1,-,-,CASSYGRGGVYEQFF,TGTGCCAGCAGTTACGGCCGTGGAGGGGTCTATGAGCAGTTCTTC
TRBV6-5,TRBJ2-2,-,-,CASRLQRTGELFF,TGTGCCAGCAGACTACAACGCACCGGGGAGCTGTTTTTT
TRBV10-1,TRBJ1-2,-,-,CASSDGSYGYTF,TGCGCCAGCAGTGACGGGAGCTATGGCTACACCTTC
TRBV5-1,TRBJ2-5,-,-,CASTLAGQETQYF,TGCGCCAGCACATTGGCAGGACAAGAGACCCAGTACTTC
TRBV5-1,TRBJ2-3,-,-,CASRFFVSTDTQYF,TGCGCCAGCCGCTTTTTCGTCAGCACAGATACGCAGTATTTT
TRBV19,TRBJ1-5,TRBD1,few,CASNGQGARNNQPQHF,TGTGCCAGTAACGGACAGGGGGCTAGGAACAATCAGCCCCAGCATTTT
TRBV6-5,TRBJ2-1,-,-,CASSYSGDEQFF,TGTGCCAGCAGTTACTCGGGTGATGAGCAGTTCTTC
TRBV28,TRBJ2-3,TRBD1,-,CASSLLPRGGGQGSTDTQYF,TGTGCCAGCAGTTTATTACCCCGAGGGGGGGGACAGGGTAGCACAGATACGCAGTATTTT
TRBV25-1,TRBJ2-3,TRBD2,-,CASSDSSGRAIGTDTQYF,TGTGCCAGCAGTGATTCGAGCGGGAGGGCCATCGGCACAGATACGCAGTATTTT
TRBV6-5,TRBJ2-7,-,-,CASSYSPQRAYEQYF,TGTGCCAGCAGTTACTCCCCCCAGCGGGCCTACGAGCAGTACTTC
TRBV27,TRBJ1-5,-,-,CASSLNRALNQPQHF,TGTGCCAGCAGTTTGAACCGGGCCCTCAATCAGCCCCAGCATTTT
TRBV28,TRBJ2-7,TRBD1,-,CASSSGQGGLGGEQYF,TGTGCCAGCAGTTCCGGACAGGGTGGACTTGGTGGCGAGCAGTACTTC
TRBV19,TRBJ2-3,-,-,CASRTVSTDTQYF,TGTGCCAGTAGGACAGTTAGCACAGATACGCAGTATTTT
TRBV5-4,TRBJ2-1,-,-,CASRAGDSNNEQFF,TGTGCCAGCAGGGCCGGTGACAGCAACAATGAGCAGTTCTTC
TRBV28,TRBJ1-4,TRBD1,-,CASSSFDRGRGEKLFF,TGTGCCAGCAGCTCCTTTGACAGGGGGAGAGGAGAAAAACTGTTTTTT
TRBV9,TRBJ2-1,TRBD2,-,CASTPQRGGFLGEQFF,TGTGCCAGCACCCCACAGCGGGGGGGCTTTTTAGGTGAGCAGTTCTTC
TRBV5-4,TRBJ2-7,TRBD1,-,CASRRGPGQGDHEQYF,TGTGCCAGCAGGAGGGGTCCGGGACAGGGGGACCACGAGCAGTACTTC
TRBV9,TRBJ2-5,TRBD1,-,CASSVSPGGNQETQYF,TGTGCCAGCAGCGTCTCACCAGGGGGCAACCAAGAGACCCAGTACTTC
TRBV19,TRBJ2-5,-,-,CASSIGAGVRDETQYF,TGTGCCAGTAGTATAGGAGCAGGGGTCCGCGACGAGACCCAGTACTTC
TRBV20-1,TRBJ1-1,-,-,CSPVGGEAFF,TGCAGTCCGGTTGGGGGAGAGGCTTTCTTT
TRBV4-1,TRBJ2-1,-,-,CASSQLGPGNEQFF,TGCGCCAGCAGCCAACTGGGGCCAGGAAATGAGCAGTTCTTC
TRBV2,TRBJ2-1,TRBD2,-,CASKTSGGAGEQFF,TGTGCCAGCAAGACTAGCGGGGGGGCCGGTGAGCAGTTCTTC
TRBV2,TRBJ2-4,-,-,CASSTENIQYF,TGTGCCAGCAGCACCGAAAACATTCAGTACTTC
TRBV14,TRBJ2-1,-,-,CASSPDRYNEQFF,TGTGCCAGCAGCCCCGACCGGTACAATGAGCAGTTCTTC
TRBV29-1,TRBJ2-3,TRBD1,-,CSIRGGVGTDTQYF,TGCAGCATCCGAGGGGGCGTAGGCACAGATACGCAGTATTTT
TRBV6-5,TRBJ1-1,-,-,CASSSFKAEAFF,TGTGCCAGCAGTTCGTTTAAGGCTGAAGCTTTCTTT
TRBV4-1,TRBJ2-7,-,-,CASSQGTESSYEQYF,TGCGCCAGCAGCCAAGGGACGGAGAGCTCCTACGAGCAGTACTTC
TRBV5-6,TRBJ2-7,TRBD1,-,CASSLAGTVIYEQYF,TGTGCCAGCAGCTTGGCCGGGACAGTCATCTACGAGCAGTACTTC
TRBV28,TRBJ2-7,-,-,CASSFYNEQYF,TGTGCCAGCAGTTTCTACAACGAGCAGTACTTC
TRBV5-1,TRBJ1-3,-,-,CASSQAGGNTIYF,TGCGCCAGCTCCCAGGCTGGAGGAAACACCATATATTTT
TRBV6-1,TRBJ1-5,-,-,CASMFSGNQPQHF,TGTGCCAGCATGTTTAGTGGCAATCAGCCCCAGCATTTT
TRBV4-2,TRBJ1-6,-,-,CASSQDRHGDWNSPLHF,TGTGCCAGCAGCCAAGATAGGCATGGGGATTGGAATTCACCCCTCCACTTT
TRBV19,TRBJ1-1,-,few,CASSDISGTEAFF,TGTGCCAGTAGTGACATTTCAGGCACTGAAGCTTTCTTT